This T cell receptor beta chain was recorded in a study of blood T cell repertoires in COVID-19. Study overall: T cells, B-cell-depleted T cells, or PBMCs supplied cDNA or gDNA.

The germline V gene has CDR1 KGHSH and CDR2 LQKENI. V was cut by 6 bases and J by 0 bases, with 6 bases left in between. The CDR3 has 14 amino acids. Clones were read by immunoSEQ multiplex PCR, and TCRdb kept only the in-frame ones, dropping some. The table has around 130,000 clones, just under 90% seen once; the top ten hold about 2%. This TCR came from a woman in her forties or fifties with acute or convalescent COVID-19. The chain joins TRBV18 to TRBJ1-6, with D unclear. Sample: peripheral blood. The CDR3 loop reads CASSEDSYNSPLHF. In DNA form, the CDR3 reads TGTGCCAGCTCGGAGGACTCCTATAATTCACCCCTCCACTTT.